Sequencing of this TCR beta chain was carried out in a study of T-cell memory formation after mild COVID-19. There are 14 residues in the CDR3. CDR1 and CDR2 from the germline V gene are SGHTA and FQGNSA. The V end lost 6 bases, the J end lost 3 bases, and 11 bases lay between the germline ends. Study observations and caveats: CD4+ contracting clones were mainly CM and EM; CD8+ ones, EMRA. Clones that got smaller from day 15 to 85 had even CD4/CD8, while clones growing later tipped toward CD4+.

Turning to this clonotype: Its antigen is not identified.

A 5'RACE reaction primed in the constant segment made cDNA libraries of TCR alpha and TCR beta, and these carried sample barcodes and UMIs. TCRdb redid the calling of the 5' RACE reads with MiXCR, one entry per CDR3 protein. The sample yields approximately 60,000 distinct CDR3 sequences, roughly 9.5% seen once. The chain combines TRBV7-2 with TRBJ1-4, with D perhaps TRBD1 (5 bases). What was sequenced was PBMCs or a T cell subset sorted from them (not recorded which). This clonotype was obtained from a man aged 18 to 35 who had mild COVID-19 (a few samples of this study predate the infection). Cell type and time point are not known. The CDR3 DNA reads as TGTGCCAGCAGACCAGGGCTGGCTAATGAAAAACTGTTTTTT. Protein product: CASRPGLANEKLFF.